Sequencing of this TCR beta chain was carried out in a study of T cell responses to AZD1222 COVID-19 vaccine (dated by TCRdb to the early 2020s). A note on the overall study: Because spike-specific TCR depth and breadth did not differ between the two schedules, AZD1222 recipients who got a second dose at roughly 4 weeks were pooled with those who got a second dose at roughly 12 weeks. TCR sequencing covered 233 trial participants: about 210 given two doses of AZD1222 and 26 given two doses of MenACWY control vaccine. Trial participants were enrolled by age into subgroups of 18-55, 56-69 and 70-plus years, and around 150, 28 and 57 TCR-sequenced participants, respectively, were included in these subgroups.

What the time point label conveys for this sample: baseline before first vaccination. Vaccinee samples came from UK trials COV001 and COV002, including a single-blind randomized controlled phase 2/3 trial of AZD1222 (ChAdOx1 nCoV-19) in healthy adults. For TCRbeta chain sequencing, PBMC samples from trial participants were taken at day 0 and at day 28 after the second dose. Summary of the overall study and its limitations: Most participants were white British and females outnumbered males, and the authors suggested that clonal diversity may have been underestimated. Conclusions about previously exposed vaccinees are limited because only a handful of AZD1222 recipients were SARS-CoV-2 seropositive at baseline. Reportedly, close to half of the unique spike-specific TCRs recognized epitopes lying outside the regions that are mutated in the B.1.351 and B.1.1.7 variants. CD4 TCRs associated with the vaccine covered the entire spike protein, and the dominant responses were in regions 160-218 and 743-854. A significant rise in spike-specific TCR breadth and depth was observed after two AZD1222 doses relative to day 0 and relative to MenACWY recipients. Because no samples from the day 14 peak response were available, repertoires could be characterized only after the peak T cell response. The 56-69-year group was small, and its depth increase did not reach significance, likely because of low power.

To note about this clone: Its antigen target is currently unknown. There are no base qualities to consult, and no much larger clone falls within one base.

The germline V and J ends show losses of 4 bases and 0 bases respectively, and no gene match explains 7 bases of the junction. As encoded in the germline V gene (reference sequence), CDR1 is MNHEY while CDR2 is SMNVEV. From cysteine to phenylalanine, the CDR3 is 17 amino acids long. Just CDR3 DNA is preserved here, 51 bases in frame from base 1. The CDR3 regions of human TCRbeta chains were subjected to immunosequencing. Processing in the source paper ran as follows. Repertoire TCRs were checked for matches against a reference library of SARS-CoV-2-specific TCRs that had been generated using the MIRA antigen-specificity platform. Breadth was defined as the fraction of unique TCRs that were SARS-CoV-2-associated. Depth was defined as the fraction of total T cells that were SARS-CoV-2-associated. Using the MIRA data, every spike-specific TCR was mapped to the spike region that the TCR reacted to and assigned to either a CD4 or a CD8 class. Log10-transformed breadth and depth values were compared by one-way ANOVA with Sidak's multiple comparisons tests. TCRdb retrieved this table from immuneACCESS and kept in-frame rearrangements only. Not all clones are present; in checked studies, unresolved V genes account for under half, and no reason is known for the remainder. That table supplies the V and J calls and clone size; D and trimming were determined from the DNA. For this sample the table gives around 67,000 clones, of which 65% to 85% were detected only once. Roughly 6.6% of the sample is taken by the ten largest.

The source was peripheral blood, collected on day 0 of AZD1222 vaccination. The sequence was collected from an adult in good health. This sequence uses TRBV27 and TRBJ1-5, with TRBD1 matching 9 junction bases. The CDR3 protein is CASSSPGQGLSNQPQHF. The DNA reads TGTGCCAGCAGTTCGCCGGGACAGGGACTTAGCAATCAGCCCCAGCATTTT.